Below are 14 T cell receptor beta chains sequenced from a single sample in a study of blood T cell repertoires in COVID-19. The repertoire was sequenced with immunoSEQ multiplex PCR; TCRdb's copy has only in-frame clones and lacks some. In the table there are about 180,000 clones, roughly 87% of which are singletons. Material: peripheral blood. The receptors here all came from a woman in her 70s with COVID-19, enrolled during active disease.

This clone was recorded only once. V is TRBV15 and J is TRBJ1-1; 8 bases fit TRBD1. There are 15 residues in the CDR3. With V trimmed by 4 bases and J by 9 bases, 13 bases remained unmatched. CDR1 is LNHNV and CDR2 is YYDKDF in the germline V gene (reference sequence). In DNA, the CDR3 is TGTGCCACCAGCACCCACGGCGGGGACAGGACTAAAGCTTTCTTT. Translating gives CATSTHGGDRTKAFF.

The CDR3 nucleotides read TGTGCCAGCAGTTACTCTCGAGGAGGAGATACGCAGTATTTT. As protein: CASSYSRGGDTQYF. The chain combines TRBV6-6 with TRBJ2-3; weak D call: TRBD2 (5 bases). Per germline, CDR1 MNHNY and CDR2 SVGAGI (reference sequence). V was shortened by 0 bases and J by 5 bases, with 9 bases between the two germline ends. CDR3 length: 14 residues.

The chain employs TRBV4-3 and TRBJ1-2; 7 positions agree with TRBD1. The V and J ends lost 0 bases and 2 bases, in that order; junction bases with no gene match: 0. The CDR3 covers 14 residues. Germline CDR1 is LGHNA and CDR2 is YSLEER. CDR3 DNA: TGCGCCAGCAGCCAAGACAGGGGGAACTATGGCTACACCTTC. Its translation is CASSQDRGNYGYTF.

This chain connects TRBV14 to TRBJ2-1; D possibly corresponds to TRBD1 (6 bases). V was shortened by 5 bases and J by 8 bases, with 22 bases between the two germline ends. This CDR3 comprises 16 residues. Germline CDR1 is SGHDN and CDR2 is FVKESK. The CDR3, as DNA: TGTGCCAGCAGCGAATCGGGCAGGGGATTTCACGATGAGCAGTTCTTC. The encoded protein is CASSESGRGFHDEQFF.

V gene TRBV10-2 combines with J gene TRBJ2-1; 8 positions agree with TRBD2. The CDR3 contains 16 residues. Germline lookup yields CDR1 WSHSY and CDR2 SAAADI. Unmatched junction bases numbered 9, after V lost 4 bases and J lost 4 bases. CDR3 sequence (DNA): TGCGCCAGCAGTGTAGACGCGGGAGGCCCTTACAATGAGCAGTTCTTC. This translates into CASSVDAGGPYNEQFF.

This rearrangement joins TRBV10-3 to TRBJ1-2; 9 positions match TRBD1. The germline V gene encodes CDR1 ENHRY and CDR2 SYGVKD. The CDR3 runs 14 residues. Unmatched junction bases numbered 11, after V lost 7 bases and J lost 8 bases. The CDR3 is CAINRDRASGGYTF. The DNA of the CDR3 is TGTGCCATCAACCGGGACAGGGCGAGTGGGGGCTACACCTTC.

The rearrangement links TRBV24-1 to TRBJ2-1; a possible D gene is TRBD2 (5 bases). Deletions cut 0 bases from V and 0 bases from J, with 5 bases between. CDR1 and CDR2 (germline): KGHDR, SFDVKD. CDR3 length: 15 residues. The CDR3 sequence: CATSDLTSSYNEQFF. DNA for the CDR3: TGTGCCACCAGTGATTTGACTAGCTCCTACAATGAGCAGTTCTTC.

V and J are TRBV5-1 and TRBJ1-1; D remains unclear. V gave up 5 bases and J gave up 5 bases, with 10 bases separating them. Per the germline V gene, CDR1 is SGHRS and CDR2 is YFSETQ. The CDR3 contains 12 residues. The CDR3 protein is CASSNGPTEAFF. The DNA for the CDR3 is TGCGCCAGCAGTAATGGGCCTACTGAAGCTTTCTTT.

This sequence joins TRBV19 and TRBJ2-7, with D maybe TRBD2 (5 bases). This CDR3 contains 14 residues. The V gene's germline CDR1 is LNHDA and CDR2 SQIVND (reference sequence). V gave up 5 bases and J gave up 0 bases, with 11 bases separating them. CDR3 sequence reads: CASSGGRSSYEQYF. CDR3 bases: TGTGCCAGTAGTGGAGGACGCAGCTCCTACGAGCAGTACTTC.

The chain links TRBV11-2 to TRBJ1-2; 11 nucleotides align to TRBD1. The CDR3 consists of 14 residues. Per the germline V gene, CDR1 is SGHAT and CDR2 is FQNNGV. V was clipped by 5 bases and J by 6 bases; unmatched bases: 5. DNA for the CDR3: TGTGCCAGCAGCCGGGACAGGGGGTGGAATGGCTACACCTTC. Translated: CASSRDRGWNGYTF.

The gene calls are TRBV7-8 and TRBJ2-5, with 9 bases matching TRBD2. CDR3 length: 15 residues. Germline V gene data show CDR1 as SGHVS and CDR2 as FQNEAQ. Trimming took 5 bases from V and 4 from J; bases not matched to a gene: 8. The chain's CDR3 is CASSLLAGPPETQYF. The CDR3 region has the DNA TGTGCCAGCAGCCTCCTAGCGGGACCCCCAGAGACCCAGTACTTC. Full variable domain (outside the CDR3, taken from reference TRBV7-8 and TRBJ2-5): GAGVSQSPRYKVAKRGQDVALRCDPISGHVSLFWYQQALGQGPEFLTYFQNEAQLDKSGLPSDRFFAERPEGSVSTLKIQRTQQEDSAVYLCASSLLAGPPETQYFGPGTRLLVL.

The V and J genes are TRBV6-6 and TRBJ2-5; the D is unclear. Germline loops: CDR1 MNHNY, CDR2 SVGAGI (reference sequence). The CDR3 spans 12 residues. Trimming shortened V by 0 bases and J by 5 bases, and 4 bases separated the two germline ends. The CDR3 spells CASSYSRETQYF. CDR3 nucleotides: TGTGCCAGCAGTTACTCCCGGGAGACCCAGTACTTC.

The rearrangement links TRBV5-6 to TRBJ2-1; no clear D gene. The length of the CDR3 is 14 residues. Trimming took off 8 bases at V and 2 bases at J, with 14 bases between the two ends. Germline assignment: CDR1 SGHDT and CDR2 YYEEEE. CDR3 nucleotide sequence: TGTGCCAGTCGTGGCGCCCTAGCCTACAATGAGCAGTTCTTC. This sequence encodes CASRGALAYNEQFF.

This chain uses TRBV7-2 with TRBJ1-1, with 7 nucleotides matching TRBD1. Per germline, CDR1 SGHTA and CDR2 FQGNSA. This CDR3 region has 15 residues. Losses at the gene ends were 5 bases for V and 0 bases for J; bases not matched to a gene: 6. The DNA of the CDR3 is TGTGCCAGCAGCCCCCGACAGGGTGTGAACACTGAAGCTTTCTTT. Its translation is CASSPRQGVNTEAFF. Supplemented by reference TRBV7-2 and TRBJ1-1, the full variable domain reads GAGVSQSPSNKVTEKGKDVELRCDPISGHTALYWYRQSLGQGLEFLIYFQGNSAPDKSGLPSDRFSAERTGGSVSTLTIQRTQQEDSAVYLCASSPRQGVNTEAFFGQGTRLTVV.